These 22 T cell receptor beta chains were sequenced from one sample in a study of T cells after yellow fever vaccination. In TCRdb, the 5' RACE reads were re-called with MiXCR into one record per CDR3 protein. This table has fewer than 650,000 distinct CDR3 sequences, 21% appearing once. Sample: PBMCs, taken approximately 22 days after the first yellow fever vaccination. Receptors originate from a man younger than 35 who received the YFV17D yellow fever vaccine.

This clonotype was seen repeatedly, ten times or more. The chain couples TRBV7-9 to TRBJ2-2, with 10 bases identical to TRBD2. Germline CDR1 SEHNR, CDR2 FQNEAQ (reference sequence). CDR3 size: 16 residues. J gave up 7 bases and V 5 bases, and 10 bases lay outside the gene matches. The DNA for the CDR3 is TGTGCCAGCAGCCCCCAGCCTAGCGGGGGAATCGGGGAGCTGTTTTTT. Translation gives CASSPQPSGGIGELFF.

The CDR3 bases are TGCAGCGTTGTCCGGGGAGGGACGCAGTATTTT. It yields the protein CSVVRGGTQYF. V usage is TRBV29-1 and J usage is TRBJ2-3, with 7 bases identical to TRBD2. Trimming removed 4 bases from V and 9 bases from J; junction bases left unmatched: 4. CDR1 is SQVTM, CDR2 ANQGSEA, per germline. The CDR3 totals 11 residues.

The rearrangement links TRBV7-8 to TRBJ1-1; TRBD1 agrees at 7 bases. This CDR3 is 17 amino acids long. From germline, CDR1 is SGHVS and CDR2 FQNEAQ. V trimming: 0 bases; J trimming: 1 base; junction bases outside the gene matches: 8. The CDR3 loop reads CASSLAYRGVRNTEAFF. The CDR3 bases are TGTGCCAGCAGCTTAGCATACAGGGGTGTTAGGAACACTGAAGCTTTCTTT. Combining the CDR3 with reference TRBV7-8 and TRBJ1-1 gives the whole variable domain GAGVSQSPRYKVAKRGQDVALRCDPISGHVSLFWYQQALGQGPEFLTYFQNEAQLDKSGLPSDRFFAERPEGSVSTLKIQRTQQEDSAVYLCASSLAYRGVRNTEAFFGQGTRLTVV.

J is TRBJ1-2 and V is TRBV4-3, with TRBD1 matching over 11 bases. Per germline, CDR1 LGHNA and CDR2 YSLEER. The length of the CDR3 is 16 residues. J was trimmed by 3 bases and V by 1 base; bases with no gene match: 4. The CDR3 here is CASSQGRTGGYYGYTF. Here the CDR3 DNA reads TGCGCCAGCAGCCAAGGGCGGACAGGGGGCTACTATGGCTACACCTTC.

This clonotype showed up just a few times. This rearrangement joins TRBV28 to TRBJ2-1; D not certain. Germline loops: CDR1 MDHEN, CDR2 SYDVKM. The CDR3 has 10 amino acids. The V gene lost 10 bases and the J gene lost 7 bases, with 8 bases spanning the gap. This chain's CDR3 is CANQENEQFF. The CDR3 nucleotides read TGTGCCAACCAAGAGAATGAGCAGTTCTTC.

The chain links TRBV28 to TRBJ1-1; D call uncertain. The CDR3 extends over 14 amino acids. V dropped 6 bases and J dropped 0 bases, with 11 bases sitting between them. CDR1 is MDHEN, CDR2 SYDVKM, per germline. CDR3 residues: CASSSPVMNTEAFF. CDR3 DNA: TGTGCCAGCAGCTCTCCTGTCATGAACACTGAAGCTTTCTTT.

The V call is TRBV5-1, the J call TRBJ1-2; D remains ambiguous. The CDR3 is made up of 16 amino acids. Germline CDR1 SGHRS, CDR2 YFSETQ. Trimming stripped 4 bases from V and 2 bases from J, with 18 bases between. This chain's CDR3 is CASSPPPYDSNYGYTF. As DNA, the CDR3 is TGCGCCAGCAGCCCCCCTCCATACGACTCGAACTATGGCTACACCTTC. Using reference TRBV5-1 and TRBJ1-2 for the parts outside the CDR3, the full variable domain is KAGVTQTPRYLIKTRGQQVTLSCSPISGHRSVSWYQQTPGQGLQFLFEYFSETQRNKGNFPGRFSGRQFSNSRSEMNVSTLELGDSALYLCASSPPPYDSNYGYTFGSGTRLTVV.

The J gene is TRBJ2-3, the V gene TRBV4-2, with D perhaps TRBD2 (7 bases). The CDR3 has 14 residues. Germline V CDR1 and CDR2: LGHNA, YNFKEQ. V lost 3 bases, J lost 7 bases, and 14 bases lay in between. CDR3 sequence: CASSQEGGPNTQYF. The CDR3 DNA reads as TGTGCCAGCAGCCAGGAGGGGGGGCCAAATACGCAGTATTTT.

This clonotype came up a few times. The chain links TRBV5-1 to TRBJ2-3; 7 nucleotides agree with TRBD1. The CDR3 has 15 residues. The V and J ends lost 0 bases and 0 bases, in that order; junction bases with no gene match: 1. The germline CDR1 and CDR2 sequences are SGHRS and YFSETQ. The CDR3, as DNA: TGCGCCAGCAGCTTGGGGGGACAGAGCACAGATACGCAGTATTTT. It encodes CASSLGGQSTDTQYF.

V gene TRBV7-3 combines with J gene TRBJ2-3; the D is unclear. With 4 bases removed from V and 0 bases from J, the gap between germline ends came to 8 bases. Germline assignment: CDR1 SGHTA and CDR2 FQGTGA. There are 14 residues in the CDR3. For the CDR3, the DNA is TGTGCCAGCAGCTCTGCGGACAGCACAGATACGCAGTATTTT. This sequence encodes CASSSADSTDTQYF. Full variable domain (outside the CDR3, taken from reference TRBV7-3 and TRBJ2-3): GAGVSQTPSNKVTEKGKYVELRCDPISGHTALYWYRQSLGQGPEFLIYFQGTGAADDSGLPNDRFFAVRPEGSVSTLKIQRTERGDSAVYLCASSSADSTDTQYFGPGTRLTVL.

This clonotype was seen at least ten times. The J gene is TRBJ2-1, the V gene TRBV18; 8 positions agree with TRBD1. Losses at the gene ends were 4 bases for V and 6 bases for J; bases not matched to a gene: 5. The germline gives CDR1 KGHSH, CDR2 LQKENI. This CDR3 is 14 amino acids long. This chain's CDR3 is CASSLTGAINEQFF. CDR3 in DNA: TGTGCCAGCTCACTGACAGGGGCCATCAATGAGCAGTTCTTC.

This clonotype turned up a few times. The chain has TRBV7-2 and TRBJ1-6; no clear D gene. CDR1 and CDR2 (germline): SGHTA, FQGNSA. CDR3 length: 11 residues. V was cut by 0 bases and J by 9 bases, with 0 bases left in between. CDR3 loop: CASSLASPLHF. The CDR3 region has the DNA TGTGCCAGCAGCTTAGCTTCACCCCTCCACTTT.

V is TRBV12-3 or TRBV12-4 and J is TRBJ2-5, with D maybe TRBD1 (6 bases). The CDR3 has 13 residues. V shed 8 bases and J shed 0 bases, with 10 bases lying between them. The CDR3 nucleotides read TGTGCCAGCGGTCAGGGGTACCAAGAGACCCAGTACTTC. Protein sequence: CASGQGYQETQYF.

In this sample, this clonotype turned up a few times. A much larger clone is a single base away; this may be a read error. The J gene is TRBJ1-1, the V gene TRBV6-6; the D is unclear. The CDR3 is made up of 12 amino acids. Germline V gives CDR1 MNHNY, CDR2 SVGAGI (reference sequence). The germline V and J ends were trimmed by 2 bases and 1 base, with 2 bases remaining between them. CDR3 sequence reads: CASSYENTEAFF. The DNA for the CDR3 is TGTGCCAGCAGTTACGAGAACACTGAAGCTTTCTTT.

The chain employs TRBV9 and TRBJ2-5; D may correspond to TRBD1 or TRBD2 (7 bases each). This CDR3 has 14 residues. V was pared by 3 bases and J by 3 bases, with 12 bases between. Germline assignment: CDR1 SGDLS and CDR2 YYNGEE. The CDR3 spells CASSAPGGEETQYF. Written as DNA, the CDR3 is TGTGCCAGCAGCGCCCCAGGGGGGGAAGAGACCCAGTACTTC.

This clonotype has only a few counts. CDR3 in DNA: TGTGCCAGCAGCTACCACTCGACAGGGACTACCTACGAGCAGTACTTC. Protein: CASSYHSTGTTYEQYF. This chain joins TRBV7-9 and TRBJ2-7; TRBD1 or TRBD2 may be the D gene (7 bases each). Germline CDR1 is SEHNR and CDR2 is FQNEAQ (reference sequence). CDR3 length: 16 residues. Trimming took 4 bases from V and 2 from J, leaving 18 bases between them.

Only a few counts were recorded for this clonotype. V gene TRBV7-9 combines with J gene TRBJ2-7; no clear D. The germline V gene encodes CDR1 SEHNR and CDR2 FQNEAQ (reference sequence). Trimming cost V 5 bases and J 4 bases, with 6 bases left between them. The CDR3 is made up of 11 amino acids. The CDR3 sequence: CASSPMYEQYF. The CDR3 coding sequence is TGTGCCAGCAGCCCGATGTACGAGCAGTACTTC.

This clonotype was observed a handful of times. The chain recombines TRBV7-2 with TRBJ2-1, with TRBD2 matching over 9 bases. The CDR3 length is 17 residues. Looked up from germline, CDR1 is SGHTA and CDR2 is FQGNSA. V dropped 0 bases and J dropped 0; count of bases not matched to a gene: 3. The CDR3 sequence is CASSLAASGASYNEQFF. In DNA form, the CDR3 reads TGTGCCAGCAGCTTAGCCGCTAGCGGGGCCTCCTACAATGAGCAGTTCTTC.

The gene calls are TRBV4-3 and TRBJ1-1; D is possibly TRBD1 (5 bases). CDR3 length: 15 residues. Germline assignment: CDR1 LGHNA and CDR2 YSLEER. Trimming shortened V by 2 bases and J by 4 bases, and 14 bases separated the two germline ends. The CDR3 loop reads CASSQYSPGSTEAFF. The CDR3 bases are TGCGCCAGCAGCCAATATTCCCCAGGGAGCACTGAAGCTTTCTTT.

The V and J genes are TRBV6-2 or TRBV6-3 and TRBJ2-5; D remains unclear. Deletions cut 3 bases from V and 1 base from J, with 12 bases between. This CDR3 spans 15 amino acids. Germline CDR1 is MNHEY and CDR2 is SVGEGT. CDR3 bases: TGTGCCAGCAGTTATGCCACCGGGCTCCAAGAGACCCAGTACTTC. Encoded protein: CASSYATGLQETQYF.

This clonotype was recorded once. The CDR3 loop is CASTSGQGAGNEQFF. The CDR3 coding sequence is TGTGCCAGCACATCGGGACAGGGGGCCGGCAATGAGCAGTTCTTC. The rearrangement uses TRBV18 and TRBJ2-1; 12 bases agree with TRBD1. CDR1 is KGHSH and CDR2 is LQKENI in the germline V gene. Losses at the gene ends were 8 bases for V and 6 bases for J; bases not matched to a gene: 8. The CDR3 is made up of 15 amino acids.

In its sample, this clonotype was seen a few times. The V call is TRBV29-1, the J call TRBJ2-5; 7 positions agree with TRBD1. The CDR3 consists of 14 residues. J gave up 1 base and V 8 bases, and 10 bases lay outside the gene matches. Germline assignment: CDR1 SQVTM and CDR2 ANQGSEA. The DNA for the CDR3 is TGCAGCACCGGACAGGCCTCATCCCAAGAGACCCAGTACTTC. Amino acid sequence: CSTGQASSQETQYF.